The sequence of this T cell receptor beta chain was determined in a study of graft-versus-host responses after intestinal transplantation. For the study at large: All recipients got anti-thymocyte globulin induction, then tacrolimus and steroids for three to four years.

Sequenced by immunoSEQ multiplex PCR; TCRdb stores in-frame clones only, minus some. The table records about 91,000 clones, around 90% of them present only once. Whole-study findings and limits: Among recipient marrow samples, GvH clones were found; some appeared first in ileum or blood. High graft-versus-host to host-versus-graft T cell clonal ratios marked allografts of patients with graft-donor macrochimerism.

V lost 2 bases to trimming and J lost 3 bases, with 11 bases between them. The germline V gene has CDR1 MNHEY and CDR2 SVGAGI. This CDR3 contains 14 residues. Of note for this clone: The antigen remains unidentified.

Sequenced material: unstimulated CD4+ T cells sorted from spleen or lymph node cells, taken before transplant. This chain joins TRBV6-5 and TRBJ2-7; possibly TRBD1 for D (6 bases). This sequence was found in a human donor who was the organ donor for an intestinal transplant. CDR3 in DNA: TGTGCCAGCAGTTACCTACAGGGAAGCTACGAGCAGTACTTC. Encoded protein: CASSYLQGSYEQYF.